These 31 T cell receptor beta chains were all obtained from the same sample, sequenced in a study of response to subunit inactivated influenza vaccine. TCRdb passed the RT-PCR reads through MiXCR, listing each CDR3 protein once. This table holds 450,000 to 600,000 distinct CDR3 sequences, approximately 6.9% found once. The input for sequencing was PBMCs from blood, taken about 23 months after vaccination. All receptors come from a man between 50 and 75 years old who received an inactivated influenza vaccine.

This clonotype appeared a few times. The gene calls are TRBV7-2 and TRBJ2-3; unclear D gene. CDR3 length equals 12 residues. Trimming left V 2 bases short and J 11 bases short, with 11 bases between. CDR1 SGHTA and CDR2 FQGNSA come from the germline V gene. CDR3 coding DNA: TGTGCCAGCAGCTTAAACTACCGACAGCAGTATTTT. It is translated as CASSLNYRQQYF. Filled out from reference TRBV7-2 and TRBJ2-3, the complete variable domain reads GAGVSQSPSNKVTEKGKDVELRCDPISGHTALYWYRQSLGQGLEFLIYFQGNSAPDKSGLPSDRFSAERTGGSVSTLTIQRTQQEDSAVYLCASSLNYRQQYFGPGTRLTVL.

The V and J genes are TRBV15 and TRBJ1-5; D not resolved. The CDR3 totals 12 residues. V dropped 0 bases and J dropped 6 bases, with 3 bases sitting between them. Germline-derived CDR1 and CDR2 are LNHNV and YYDKDF (reference sequence). CDR3 DNA: TGTGCCACCAGCAGAGACACTCAGCCCCAGCATTTT. Its protein is CATSRDTQPQHF.

The gene calls are TRBV20-1 and TRBJ1-4; 9 nucleotides align to TRBD1. The ends lost 5 bases at V and 14 bases at J; junction bases unmatched: 9. The V gene's germline CDR1 is DFQATT and CDR2 SNEGSKA (reference sequence). The CDR3 sequence is 12 residues long. The CDR3 sequence: CSAPDGDRDLFF. The DNA for the CDR3 is TGCAGTGCTCCTGATGGGGACAGGGACCTGTTTTTT.

In this sample, this clonotype turned up many times. V is TRBV27 and J is TRBJ1-2; 7 bases align to TRBD1. This CDR3 has 13 residues. Germline assignment: CDR1 MNHEY and CDR2 SMNVEV (reference sequence). The V and J ends lost 6 bases and 3 bases, in that order; junction bases with no gene match: 4. CDR3 amino acids: CASSRGGDYGYTF. DNA of the CDR3: TGTGCCAGCAGCAGGGGGGGAGACTATGGCTACACCTTC.

The rearrangement joins TRBV6-1 to TRBJ2-3; possibly TRBD2 for D (6 bases). The CDR3 is 15 amino acids. Germline CDR1 is MNHNS and CDR2 is SASEGT. The V and J ends lost 5 bases and 6 bases respectively, with 18 bases between them. The DNA for the CDR3 is TGTGCCAGCAGTCCCCGGGACTGGAGTGGGGATACGCAGTATTTT. It translates to CASSPRDWSGDTQYF.

This clonotype was recorded at least ten times. J is TRBJ1-1 and V is TRBV7-9; D possibly corresponds to TRBD1 (5 bases). Trimming removed 2 bases at V and 5 bases at J, with 18 bases between. Germline values: CDR1 SEHNR, CDR2 FQNEAQ (reference sequence). The CDR3 runs to 16 residues. The CDR3 DNA reads TGTGCCAGCAGCTTACTCCAGGGAGGGAGGCTAACTGAAGCTTTCTTT. Protein: CASSLLQGGRLTEAFF. The variable domain in full, with the rest retrieved from reference TRBV7-9 and TRBJ1-1, is DTGVSQNPRHKITKRGQNVTFRCDPISEHNRLYWYRQTLGQGPEFLTYFQNEAQLEKSRLLSDRFSAERPKGSFSTLEIQRTEQGDSAMYLCASSLLQGGRLTEAFFGQGTRLTVV.

This clonotype was counted once. The chain uses TRBV5-1 and TRBJ2-3, with a possible D match to TRBD2 (7 bases). The CDR3 covers 14 residues. Germline CDR1 and CDR2: SGHRS and YFSETQ. Trimming cost V 4 bases and J 9 bases, with 18 bases left between them. The CDR3 DNA reads as TGCGCCAGCAGCACGGGGGGCGCACAGGACACGCAGTATTTT. Its protein is CASSTGGAQDTQYF.

V is TRBV10-3 and J is TRBJ2-7; TRBD2 matches at 8 bases. Trimming at V came to 9 bases and at J to 4 bases, leaving 14 bases not matched to a gene. The V gene's germline CDR1 is ENHRY and CDR2 SYGVKD. This CDR3 has 15 residues. In DNA, the CDR3 is TGTGCCATTGGCGGGAGGTCCTCCACCTCTTACGAGCAGTACTTC. Translated: CAIGGRSSTSYEQYF.

This clonotype was detected ten times or more. The chain carries TRBV29-1 and TRBJ2-7; D is possibly TRBD1 (6 bases). In germline, CDR1 is SQVTM, CDR2 ANQGSEA. This CDR3 region has 11 residues. V lost 7 bases and J 7 bases, leaving 14 bases between the germline ends. CDR3: CSANTGREQYF. Written as DNA, the CDR3 is TGCAGCGCAAATACAGGGAGAGAGCAGTACTTC.

This chain uses TRBV4-3 with TRBJ2-1; no reliable D call. This CDR3 region has 13 residues. Trimming removed 0 bases from V and 9 bases from J, with 9 bases in between. Germline V gene sequence: CDR1 LGHNA, CDR2 YSLEER. CDR3 nucleotides: TGCGCCAGCAGCCAAGATATGGGCGGTGAGCAGTTCTTC. Its translation: CASSQDMGGEQFF.

Many counts were recorded for this clonotype. This rearrangement joins TRBV6-5 to TRBJ1-2, with D perhaps matching TRBD1 (5 bases). V was cut by 4 bases and J by 8 bases, with 20 bases left in between. CDR1 is MNHEY and CDR2 is SVGAGI in the germline V gene. This CDR3 comprises 15 residues. This CDR3 reads CASSFHGTAKGGYTF. The CDR3 nucleotides are TGTGCCAGCAGTTTTCACGGGACGGCCAAGGGAGGCTACACCTTC.

This clonotype was detected a few times. The chain combines TRBV7-6 with TRBJ2-2; no reliable D call. The ends were cut back, 2 bases at V and 5 bases at J, with 6 bases in the middle. Germline V gene sequence: CDR1 SGHVS, CDR2 FNYEAQ. The CDR3 is made up of 13 amino acids. For the CDR3, the DNA is TGTGCCAGCAGCTTACTCTTAACCGGGGAGCTGTTTTTT. Residues: CASSLLLTGELFF.

The CDR3 loop is CASSTAGQGAGYGYTF. CDR3 coding DNA: TGTGCCAGCAGCACGGCGGGACAGGGGGCTGGGTATGGCTACACCTTC. V usage is TRBV7-2 and J usage is TRBJ1-2, with 12 nucleotides matching TRBD1. Germline loops: CDR1 SGHTA, CDR2 FQGNSA. The CDR3 extends over 16 amino acids. J was trimmed by 5 bases and V by 5 bases; bases with no gene match: 9. The complete variable domain, with remaining parts taken from reference TRBV7-2 and TRBJ1-2, reads GAGVSQSPSNKVTEKGKDVELRCDPISGHTALYWYRQSLGQGLEFLIYFQGNSAPDKSGLPSDRFSAERTGGSVSTLTIQRTQQEDSAVYLCASSTAGQGAGYGYTFGSGTRLTVV.

At least ten counts were recorded for this clonotype. The genes are TRBV4-2 and TRBJ2-5, with 11 bases that match TRBD2. The germline V gene encodes CDR1 LGHNA and CDR2 YNFKEQ. CDR3 length equals 18 residues. The ends lost 4 bases at V and 1 base at J; junction bases unmatched: 11. As DNA, the CDR3 is TGTGCCAGCAGCCTCCGAGCGACTAGCGGGGTGACCCAAGAGACCCAGTACTTC. Residues: CASSLRATSGVTQETQYF.

This clonotype has at least ten counts. The chain carries TRBV19 and TRBJ1-1; unclear D gene. Trimming cost V 1 base and J 6 bases, with 12 bases left between them. Germline V gene sequence: CDR1 LNHDA, CDR2 SQIVND (reference sequence). The CDR3 extends over 14 amino acids. CDR3 sequence reads: CASSIGLARPEAFF. Written as DNA, the CDR3 is TGTGCCAGTAGTATAGGCCTTGCCAGGCCTGAAGCTTTCTTT.

The chain uses TRBV4-2 and TRBJ2-4, with D maybe TRBD1 (5 bases). The CDR3 is 15 amino acids. Germline V gene data show CDR1 as LGHNA and CDR2 as YNFKEQ. V was trimmed by 0 bases and J by 9 bases, leaving 15 bases between them. CDR3 sequence (DNA): TGTGCCAGCAGCCAAGACAGGGCCCCGGACGGCATTCAGTACTTC. Amino acids: CASSQDRAPDGIQYF.

This chain connects TRBV6-1 to TRBJ2-7; D is undetermined. The germline V gene encodes CDR1 MNHNS and CDR2 SASEGT. CDR3 length: 13 residues. V dropped 2 bases and J dropped 7 bases, with 12 bases sitting between them. The CDR3 reads CASSELILREQYF. The CDR3, as DNA: TGTGCCAGCAGTGAATTAATCCTGAGGGAGCAGTACTTC.

This clonotype showed up many times. V is TRBV4-3 and J is TRBJ2-7, with D perhaps TRBD2 (5 bases). The CDR3 extends over 13 amino acids. Looked up from germline, CDR1 is LGHNA and CDR2 is YSLEER. Trimming cost V 0 bases and J 2 bases, with 5 bases left between them. CDR3 in DNA: TGCGCCAGCAGCCAAGAACTAGCCTACGAGCAGTACTTC. Translation: CASSQELAYEQYF.

The rearrangement uses TRBV28 and TRBJ2-5; 10 nucleotides line up with TRBD1. Per germline, CDR1 MDHEN and CDR2 SYDVKM. The CDR3 covers 14 residues. The V segment lost 6 bases and the J segment 5 bases; nucleotides outside the gene matches: 6. The DNA for the CDR3 is TGTGCCAGCAGAACGACAGGGGGCGTTGAGACCCAGTACTTC. Translating it yields CASRTTGGVETQYF.

This clonotype was detected ten times or more. The chain employs TRBV4-3 and TRBJ2-2, with D possibly being TRBD1 (7 bases). Germline assignment: CDR1 LGHNA and CDR2 YSLEER. CDR3 length: 16 amino acids. Deletions cut 0 bases from V and 6 bases from J, with 14 bases between. CDR3 DNA: TGCGCCAGCAGCCAAGACAGGGGGGCATTGGCCGGGGAGCTGTTTTTT. Encoded protein: CASSQDRGALAGELFF.

This clonotype was counted only a few times. The V gene is TRBV7-2, the J gene TRBJ2-3; D uncertain. Between the trimmed V and J ends, which lost 2 bases and 2 bases, there was a span of 8 bases. The CDR3 spans 14 residues. The germline gives CDR1 SGHTA, CDR2 FQGNSA. As DNA, the CDR3 is TGTGCCAGCAGCTTAAGGGCGGCCACAGATACGCAGTATTTT. It codes for CASSLRAATDTQYF.

This clonotype was seen ten or more times. This chain connects TRBV9 to TRBJ2-5; D is tentatively TRBD1 or TRBD2 (6 bases each). CDR1 and CDR2 from the germline V gene are SGDLS and YYNGEE. This CDR3 has 13 residues. The V gene lost 3 bases and the J gene lost 1 base, with 7 bases spanning the gap. The CDR3 loop is CASSGGAQETQYF. The CDR3 DNA is TGTGCCAGCAGCGGGGGGGCCCAAGAGACCCAGTACTTC.

The sample holds a few counts of this clonotype. The CDR3 spells CASSIGRAGDVYNEQFF. The DNA for the CDR3 is TGTGCCAGCAGCATTGGGAGAGCGGGAGACGTCTACAATGAGCAGTTCTTC. The chain carries TRBV7-9 and TRBJ2-1, with 8 bases matching TRBD2. V lost 5 bases to trimming and J lost 3 bases; unmatched junction nucleotides: 12. The CDR3 is 17 amino acids. Germline V lookup: CDR1 SEHNR, CDR2 FQNEAQ (reference sequence).

This clonotype appeared many times. The rearrangement uses TRBV6-5 and TRBJ2-7; D may match TRBD1 or TRBD2 (5 bases each). The CDR3 contains 17 residues. V dropped 1 base and J dropped 2 bases, with 18 bases sitting between them. Germline CDR1 and CDR2: MNHEY and SVGAGI. The CDR3 loop reads CASSYLNPAGTPYEQYF. The DNA of the CDR3 is TGTGCCAGCAGTTACTTAAACCCGGCCGGGACCCCCTACGAGCAGTACTTC.

CDR3 bases: TGTGCCAGCAGCCAAGGCGACTGGGTTCAAGAGACCCAGTACTTC. Amino acids: CASSQGDWVQETQYF. The V gene is TRBV3-1, the J gene TRBJ2-5; D is uncertain. The CDR3 length is 15 residues. The V gene lost 1 base and the J gene lost 2 bases, with 11 bases spanning the gap. Germline lookup yields CDR1 LGHDT and CDR2 YNNKEL (reference sequence).

This chain uses TRBV12-3 or TRBV12-4 with TRBJ1-2, with TRBD1 matching 11 bases. V dropped 4 bases and J dropped 4; count of bases not matched to a gene: 5. The CDR3 is 15 residues long. This chain's CDR3 is CASSSHGTGGYGYTF. The CDR3 DNA reads TGTGCCAGCAGTTCCCACGGGACAGGGGGCTATGGCTACACCTTC.

In this sample, this clonotype turned up a few times. The chain links TRBV7-6 to TRBJ2-5, with D perhaps given as TRBD1 or TRBD2 (5 bases each). Trimming took off 0 bases at V and 6 bases at J, with 11 bases between the two ends. CDR3 length: 14 amino acids. CDR1 SGHVS and CDR2 FNYEAQ come from the germline V gene. The CDR3 region has the DNA TGTGCCAGCAGCTTAGCTGAGGGGTACCAGACCCAGTACTTC. Protein product: CASSLAEGYQTQYF.

The chain employs TRBV5-1 and TRBJ2-2; D possibly uses TRBD1 or TRBD2 (6 bases each). Between the trimmed V and J ends, which lost 1 base and 7 bases, there was a span of 14 bases. Germline V gene lookup returns CDR1 SGHRS and CDR2 YFSETQ. The CDR3 contains 15 residues. The CDR3 coding sequence is TGCGCCAGCAGCTTGTGGGGGGCCGATGACGGGGAGCTGTTTTTT. Its translation: CASSLWGADDGELFF.

A few counts support this clonotype. The rearrangement links TRBV19 to TRBJ1-5, with D tentatively TRBD1 (5 bases). Germline CDR1 reads LNHDA; CDR2 reads SQIVND (reference sequence). Trimming left V 0 bases short and J 2 bases short, with 14 bases between. The CDR3 is 17 amino acids. The CDR3 DNA reads TGTGCCAGTAGTATAGAGCGCAGGGTAGAGGGCAATCAGCCCCAGCATTTT. Translating it yields CASSIERRVEGNQPQHF.

The chain links TRBV10-1 to TRBJ2-2; 7 bases fit TRBD1. CDR3 length: 14 amino acids. Germline CDR1 WNHNN, CDR2 SYGVQD (reference sequence). After removal of 6 bases from V and 0 bases from J, the junction contained 1 base not matched to a gene. The CDR3 DNA sequence: TGCGCCAGCAGGGGACAGACGAACACCGGGGAGCTGTTTTTT. It specifies CASRGQTNTGELFF.

This clonotype was detected a few times. The gene calls are TRBV9 and TRBJ1-2; a weak D match, TRBD1 (5 bases). The CDR3 sequence is 17 residues long. In germline, CDR1 is SGDLS, CDR2 YYNGEE. Trimming removed 4 bases from V and 3 bases from J, with 22 bases in between. CDR3 DNA: TGTGCCAGCAGCCCCCACGGGGGGAGACATTCGGACTATGGCTACACCTTC. Translation gives CASSPHGGRHSDYGYTF.